This T cell receptor (beta chain) was documented in a study of cytomegalovirus exposure and HLA in healthy donors. The overall study: The approximately 110 validation repertoires, a later analysis reported, used the same platform as the 666 repertoires from the first cohort. Study-level results: Specific recognition of CMV antigens was confirmed in vitro for a few chains (all CMV-associated). According to reports, the classifier identified cytomegalovirus status with high specificity and sensitivity.

Comments on this clone: Its antigen remains unknown.

Generated by immunoSEQ multiplex PCR, the TCRdb table keeps only in-frame clones and is missing some. Among 90,000 to 150,000 clones listed, roughly 88% were seen once. With 2 bases removed from V and 2 bases from J, the gap between germline ends came to 7 bases. The CDR3 has 13 residues. CDR1 and CDR2 (germline): GTSNPN, SVGIG (reference sequence). The chain is built from TRBV30 and TRBJ1-3; D is ambiguous. The source is a woman under 30 in good health and CMV-seropositive. What was sequenced was PBMCs. The CDR3 nucleotides read TGTGCCTGGAGTCGTATAACTGGAAACACCATATATTTT. Protein: CAWSRITGNTIYF.